The 8 T cell receptor beta chains reported below all come from one sample, sequenced in a study of blood T cell repertoires in COVID-19. Using immunoSEQ multiplex PCR, the repertoire was profiled, and TCRdb retains in-frame clones only, with some absent. The sample carries 200,000 to 250,000 clones, roughly 86% recorded once. Sample: PBMCs or T cells enriched from blood (not recorded which). All receptors derive from a young man with acute COVID-19.

The chain recombines TRBV14 with TRBJ2-7, with 7 bases lining up with TRBD1. The CDR3 consists of 16 residues. Germline CDR1 reads SGHDN; CDR2 reads FVKESK. V shed 3 bases and J 0 bases; nucleotides not matched to a gene: 8. In nucleotides, the CDR3 is TGTGCCAGCAGCCAGGAAGGGACAGTGGCCTCCTACGAGCAGTACTTC. This sequence encodes CASSQEGTVASYEQYF.

This clone was detected once. The chain carries TRBV7-9 and TRBJ2-6; no definite D call. The CDR3 is made up of 14 amino acids. V gave up 7 bases and J gave up 2 bases, with 9 bases separating them. Germline CDR1 SEHNR, CDR2 FQNEAQ (reference sequence). This chain's CDR3 is CASNWQAGANVLTF. The CDR3 nucleotides read TGTGCCAGCAACTGGCAGGCTGGGGCCAACGTCCTGACTTTC.

The chain is built from TRBV27 and TRBJ2-3, with D tentatively TRBD2 (6 bases). V lost 5 bases to trimming and J lost 4 bases, with 22 bases between them. CDR1 is MNHEY and CDR2 is SMNVEV in the germline V gene (reference sequence). This CDR3 contains 17 residues. The CDR3 nucleotides are TGTGCCAGCAGTCCCTACGCCCCGGGACTTGGATCAGATACGCAGTATTTT. Protein sequence: CASSPYAPGLGSDTQYF.

The chain couples TRBV5-5 to TRBJ2-5; tentative D call: TRBD1 (6 bases). Germline CDR1 reads SGHKS; CDR2 reads YYEKEE (reference sequence). Trimming took 7 bases from V and 3 from J, leaving 19 bases between them. This CDR3 contains 15 residues. Written as DNA, the CDR3 is TGTGCCAGCGTAGCAACCGGGACACAAAAAGAGACCCAGTACTTC. As protein: CASVATGTQKETQYF.

Concerning this clone: The same CDR3 also results from other DNA sequences found in this sample. CDR3 nucleotides: TGTGCCAGTAGTACGACTAGCGGAAGCTCCTACGAGCAGTACTTC. It translates to CASSTTSGSSYEQYF. The rearrangement links TRBV19 to TRBJ2-7; 9 bases fit TRBD2. Germline CDR1 is LNHDA and CDR2 is SQIVND (reference sequence). V was pared by 4 bases and J by 0 bases, with 4 bases of the junction left unmatched. The CDR3 contains 15 residues.

The chain uses TRBV6-1 and TRBJ2-1; TRBD2 is a possible D gene (5 bases). The CDR3 is 13 amino acids. The germline gives CDR1 MNHNS, CDR2 SASEGT. Trimming removed 3 bases from V and 10 bases from J, with 13 bases in between. The CDR3 reads CASSDWSGREQFF. DNA of the CDR3: TGTGCCAGCAGTGATTGGTCGGGAAGGGAGCAGTTCTTC.

The V gene is TRBV7-9, the J gene TRBJ1-5; no clear D. Germline CDR1 and CDR2: SEHNR and FQNEAQ (reference sequence). V lost 4 bases to trimming and J lost 7 bases, with 8 bases between them. The CDR3 contains 12 residues. CDR3 coding DNA: TGTGCCAGCAGCTCAGAAATCCAGCCCCAGCATTTT. Translation gives CASSSEIQPQHF.

This clone was seen only a few times. V is TRBV3-1 (or the pseudogene TRBV3-2) and J is TRBJ1-3; D gene ambiguous. Germline loops: CDR1 LGHDT, CDR2 YNNKEL (reference sequence). V lost 4 bases to trimming and J lost 0 bases, with 10 bases between them. CDR3 length: 15 amino acids. The CDR3 loop reads CASSLSSSSGNTIYF. In DNA, the CDR3 is TGTGCCAGCAGCCTTTCGTCGAGCTCTGGAAACACCATATATTTT.